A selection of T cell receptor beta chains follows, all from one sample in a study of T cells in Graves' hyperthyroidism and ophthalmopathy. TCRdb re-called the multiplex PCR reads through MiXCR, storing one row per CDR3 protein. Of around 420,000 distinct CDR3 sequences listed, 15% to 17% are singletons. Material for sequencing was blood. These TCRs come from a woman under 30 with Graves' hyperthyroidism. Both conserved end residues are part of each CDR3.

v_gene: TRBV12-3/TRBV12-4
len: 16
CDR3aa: CASTRDSPPSKNIQYF

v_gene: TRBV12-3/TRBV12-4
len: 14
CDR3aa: CASSRPSGWHEQYF

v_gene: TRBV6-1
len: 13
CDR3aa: CASSVTGIVGYTF

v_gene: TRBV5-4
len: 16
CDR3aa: CASSPEDSPSTDTQYF

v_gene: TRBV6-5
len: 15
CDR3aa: CASSYSTVTNYGYTF

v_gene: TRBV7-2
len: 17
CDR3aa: CASSKHSPGQGAWGYTF

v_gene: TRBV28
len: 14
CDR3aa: CASSPGGLENTIYF

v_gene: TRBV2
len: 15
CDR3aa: CASRGRLAGDNEQFF

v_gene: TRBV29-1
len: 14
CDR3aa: CSVEVGTATDTQYF

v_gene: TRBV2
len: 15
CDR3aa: CASSAIAGATDTQYF

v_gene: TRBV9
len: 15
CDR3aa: CASSVGTGAIYEQYF

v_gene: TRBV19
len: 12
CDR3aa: CASMDFYQPQHF

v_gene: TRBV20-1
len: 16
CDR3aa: CSASPMTGLGTDTQYF

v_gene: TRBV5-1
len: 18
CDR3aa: CASSLSLVDLRGSGGYTF

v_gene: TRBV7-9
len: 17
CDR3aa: CASSLGQSLSGANVLTF

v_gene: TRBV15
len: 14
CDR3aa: CATSGGTFSYEQYF

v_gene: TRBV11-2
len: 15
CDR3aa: CASSLGLAGGDTQYF

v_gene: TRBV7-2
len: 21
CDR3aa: CASSVPRWGQDGTSGYNEQFF

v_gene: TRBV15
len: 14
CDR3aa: CATSRDRGGAGYTF

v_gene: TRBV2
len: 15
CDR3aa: CASSEDASAGYGYTF

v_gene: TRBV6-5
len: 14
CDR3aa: CASSYRQGADTQYF

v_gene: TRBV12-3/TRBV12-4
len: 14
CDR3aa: CASSPVPSTGELFF

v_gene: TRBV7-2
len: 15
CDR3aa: CASSLGTGATYEQYF

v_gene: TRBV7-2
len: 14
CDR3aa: CASSLESSGNEQFF

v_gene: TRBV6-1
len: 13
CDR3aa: CASSWDLGTEAFF

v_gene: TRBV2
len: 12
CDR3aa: CAGARTFNEQFF

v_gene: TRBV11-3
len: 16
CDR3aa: CASRLYNGGMNTEAFF

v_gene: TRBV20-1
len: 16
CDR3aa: CSARDPSGGRGETQYF

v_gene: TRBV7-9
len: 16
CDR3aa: CASSLAGTGVFYEQYF

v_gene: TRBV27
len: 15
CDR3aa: CASSRLLAGRETQYF

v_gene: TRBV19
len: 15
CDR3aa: CASSILDRGSQPQHF

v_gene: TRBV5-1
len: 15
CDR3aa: CASSTEGQLNGEQYF

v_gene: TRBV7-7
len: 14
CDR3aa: CASSPSTWSEKLFF

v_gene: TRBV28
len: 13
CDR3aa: CASSGAPNTEAFF

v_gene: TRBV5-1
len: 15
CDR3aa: CASSLNSGSGNTIYF

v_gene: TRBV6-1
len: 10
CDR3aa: CASGREPQYF

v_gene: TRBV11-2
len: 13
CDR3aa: CASSLRPSYEQYF

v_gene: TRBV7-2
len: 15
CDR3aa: CASSAHEGAGYGYTF

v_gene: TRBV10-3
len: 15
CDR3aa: CASTGSSPTNYGYTF

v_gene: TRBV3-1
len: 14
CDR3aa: CASSQPGVYNEQFF

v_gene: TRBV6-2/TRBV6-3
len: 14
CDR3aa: CASSDWTGIETQYF

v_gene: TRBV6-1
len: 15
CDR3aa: CASTHRGGGTDTQYF

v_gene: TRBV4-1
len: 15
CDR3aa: CASSQESQYRETQYF

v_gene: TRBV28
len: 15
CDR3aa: CASSITGVSNQPQHF

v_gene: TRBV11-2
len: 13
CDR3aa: CASSLSDGNEQFF

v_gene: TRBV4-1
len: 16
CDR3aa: CASSRDTGNSGNTIYF

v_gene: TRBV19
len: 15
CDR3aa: CASRKGPGNTGELFF